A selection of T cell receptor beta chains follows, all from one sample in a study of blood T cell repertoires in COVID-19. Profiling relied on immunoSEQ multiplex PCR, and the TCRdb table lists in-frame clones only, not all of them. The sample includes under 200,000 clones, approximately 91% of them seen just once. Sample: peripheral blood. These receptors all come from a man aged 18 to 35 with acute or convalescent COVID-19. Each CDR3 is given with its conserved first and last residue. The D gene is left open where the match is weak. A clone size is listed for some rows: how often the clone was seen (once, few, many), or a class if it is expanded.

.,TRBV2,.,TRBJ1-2,CATPTGGYGYTF,TGTGCCACCCCTACGGGGGGCTATGGCTACACCTTC
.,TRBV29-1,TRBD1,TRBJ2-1,CSVTRQGASEQFF,TGCAGCGTTACTCGACAGGGGGCGAGTGAGCAGTTCTTC
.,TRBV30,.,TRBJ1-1,CACLQGNTEAFF,TGTGCCTGCCTACAGGGAAACACTGAAGCTTTCTTT
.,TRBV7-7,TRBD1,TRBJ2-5,CASSGQGQGAGETQYF,TGTGCCAGCAGCGGTCAGGGACAGGGGGCGGGGGAGACCCAGTACTTC
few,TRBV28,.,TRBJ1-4,CASNGQDNEKLFF,TGTGCCAGCAATGGGCAGGATAATGAAAAACTGTTTTTT
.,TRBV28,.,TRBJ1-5,CASSLVVGANQPQHF,TGTGCCAGCAGTTTGGTTGTAGGGGCCAATCAGCCCCAGCATTTT
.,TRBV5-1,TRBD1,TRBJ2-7,CASSGGQFSYEQYF,TGCGCCAGCAGCGGGGGACAGTTCTCCTACGAGCAGTACTTC
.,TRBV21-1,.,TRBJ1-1,CASSKEEAFF,TGTGCCAGCAGCAAGGAGGAAGCTTTCTTT
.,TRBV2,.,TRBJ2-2,CASEGTGKVTGELFF,TGTGCCAGCGAGGGCACAGGGAAGGTCACCGGGGAGCTGTTTTTT
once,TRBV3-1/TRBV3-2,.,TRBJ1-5,CASSLRYSQPQHF,TGTGCCAGCAGCTTGAGGTATTCTCAGCCCCAGCATTTT
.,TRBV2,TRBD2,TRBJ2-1,CASSAFGTSGSPSSNEQFF,TGTGCCAGCAGTGCCTTCGGGACTAGCGGGAGTCCTTCATCCAATGAGCAGTTCTTC
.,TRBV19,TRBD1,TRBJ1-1,CASSIVRGQKNTEAFF,TGTGCCAGTAGTATAGTTAGGGGGCAGAAGAACACTGAAGCTTTCTTT